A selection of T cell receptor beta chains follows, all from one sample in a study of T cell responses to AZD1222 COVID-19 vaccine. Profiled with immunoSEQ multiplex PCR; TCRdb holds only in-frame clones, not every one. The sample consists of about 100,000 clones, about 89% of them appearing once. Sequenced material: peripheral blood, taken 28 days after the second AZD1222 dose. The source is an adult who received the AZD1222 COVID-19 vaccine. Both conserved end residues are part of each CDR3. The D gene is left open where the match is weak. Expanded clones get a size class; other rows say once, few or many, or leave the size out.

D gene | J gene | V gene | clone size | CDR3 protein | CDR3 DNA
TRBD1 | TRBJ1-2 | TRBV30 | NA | CAYPRGGWDYGYTF | TGTGCCTACCCCCGAGGGGGCTGGGACTATGGCTACACCTTC
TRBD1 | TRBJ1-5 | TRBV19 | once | CASRLRDREMMMNSQPQHF | TGTGCCAGTAGGCTCCGGGACAGGGAGATGATGATGAATAGTCAGCCCCAGCATTTT
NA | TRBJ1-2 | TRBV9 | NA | CASSVAEANYGYTF | TGTGCCAGCAGCGTAGCTGAAGCGAACTATGGCTACACCTTC
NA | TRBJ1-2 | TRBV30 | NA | CAWTIANYGYTF | TGTGCCTGGACCATAGCTAACTATGGCTACACCTTC
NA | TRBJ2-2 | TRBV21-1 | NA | CASSGWVAGELFF | TGTGCCAGCAGCGGCTGGGTAGCCGGGGAGCTGTTTTTT
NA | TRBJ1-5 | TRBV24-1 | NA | CATSEGAGQPQHF | TGTGCCACCAGTGAGGGGGCGGGTCAGCCCCAGCATTTT
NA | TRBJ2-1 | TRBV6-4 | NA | CASSGTPNNEQFF | TGTGCCAGCAGTGGGACTCCCAACAATGAGCAGTTCTTC
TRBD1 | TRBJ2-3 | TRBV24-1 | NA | CATSAPRDSSTDTQYF | TGTGCCACCAGCGCGCCCCGGGACAGTAGCACAGATACGCAGTATTTT
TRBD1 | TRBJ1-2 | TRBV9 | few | CASRATGDNYGYTF | TGTGCCAGCAGGGCGACAGGGGATAACTATGGCTACACCTTC
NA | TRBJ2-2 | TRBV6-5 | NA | CASGGQPGELFF | TGTGCCAGCGGGGGGCAGCCCGGGGAGCTGTTTTTT
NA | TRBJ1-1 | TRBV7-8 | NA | CASSRQSHMNTEAFF | TGTGCCAGCAGCCGACAGTCTCACATGAACACTGAAGCTTTCTTT
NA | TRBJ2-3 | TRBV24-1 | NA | CATSVRGASTDTQYF | TGTGCCACCAGTGTCAGGGGGGCAAGCACAGATACGCAGTATTTT
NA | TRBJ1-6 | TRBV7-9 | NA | CASSFPTVNSPLHF | TGTGCCAGCAGCTTTCCCACAGTTAATTCACCCCTCCACTTT
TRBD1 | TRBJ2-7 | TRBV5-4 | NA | CASSLRGTGAYEQYF | TGTGCCAGCAGCTTGAGGGGCACAGGGGCCTACGAGCAGTACTTC
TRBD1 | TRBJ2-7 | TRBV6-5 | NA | CASSTTGGSYEQYF | TGTGCCAGCAGCACGACAGGGGGATCCTACGAGCAGTACTTC
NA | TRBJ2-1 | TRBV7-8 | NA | CASSFGRDRPRVEQFF | TGTGCCAGCAGCTTCGGCCGAGACAGGCCCCGAGTGGAGCAGTTCTTC
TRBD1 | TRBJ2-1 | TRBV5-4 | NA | CASSPGQSNEQFF | TGTGCCAGCAGCCCGGGACAGAGCAATGAGCAGTTCTTC
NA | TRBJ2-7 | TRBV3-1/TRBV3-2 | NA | CASSQNYEQYF | TGTGCCAGCAGCCAAAACTACGAGCAGTACTTC
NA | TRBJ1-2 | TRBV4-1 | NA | CASSQELQNYGYTF | TGCGCCAGCAGCCAAGAGTTACAGAACTATGGCTACACCTTC
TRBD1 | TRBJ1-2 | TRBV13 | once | CASSLQGARISGYTF | TGTGCCAGCAGCTTGCAGGGGGCGCGGATCTCTGGCTACACCTTC
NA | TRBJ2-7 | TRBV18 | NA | CASSEGTVQYF | TGTGCCAGCTCAGAAGGTACCGTGCAGTACTTC
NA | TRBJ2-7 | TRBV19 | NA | CASSISATTYEQYF | TGTGCCAGTAGTATATCTGCCACTACCTACGAGCAGTACTTC
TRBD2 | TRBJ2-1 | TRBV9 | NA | CASSLALAGGGEQFF | TGTGCCAGCAGCCTCGCACTAGCGGGGGGTGGGGAGCAGTTCTTC
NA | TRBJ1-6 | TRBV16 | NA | CASSQSEGSPLHF | TGTGCCAGCAGCCAATCGGAAGGGTCACCCCTCCACTTT
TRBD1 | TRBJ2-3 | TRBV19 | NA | CASSIGTGGTDTQYF | TGTGCCAGTAGTATCGGGACAGGGGGCACAGATACGCAGTATTTT
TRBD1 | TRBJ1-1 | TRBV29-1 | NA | CSVEGGRGRNEAFF | TGCAGCGTTGAGGGTGGCAGGGGGAGGAATGAAGCTTTCTTT
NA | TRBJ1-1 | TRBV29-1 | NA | CSVPAGAGFLSEAFF | TGCAGCGTCCCAGCAGGGGCGGGGTTTTTATCTGAAGCTTTCTTT
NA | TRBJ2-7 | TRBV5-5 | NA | CASSFPGTDSLRYF | TGTGCCAGCAGCTTCCCTGGGACGGATTCCCTGCGGTACTTC
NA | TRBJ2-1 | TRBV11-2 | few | CATRQGGVNEQFF | TGTGCCACAAGACAGGGAGGCGTAAATGAGCAGTTCTTC
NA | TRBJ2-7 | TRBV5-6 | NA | CASSVGSYEQYF | TGTGCCAGCAGCGTCGGGAGCTACGAGCAGTACTTC